These T cell receptor beta chains were read from a single sample in a study of T cells in Graves' hyperthyroidism and ophthalmopathy. Each CDR3 protein gets one entry after TCRdb re-called the multiplex PCR reads with MiXCR. Of 400,000 to 600,000 distinct CDR3 sequences listed, about 16% are singletons. Sequencing used blood. The receptors shown here come from a woman aged 25-40 years with Graves' ophthalmopathy. Both conserved end residues are trimmed from each CDR3. Each record gives: V gene, CDR3 protein.

v_call: TRBV28
cdr3_aa: ASSFQGAGELF

v_call: TRBV7-2
cdr3_aa: ASRPPKSEADTQY

v_call: TRBV14
cdr3_aa: ASSRGTFSSYNEQF

v_call: TRBV9
cdr3_aa: ASSGLGKDTEAF

v_call: TRBV30
cdr3_aa: ALDRESEKLF

v_call: TRBV10-3
cdr3_aa: AISWTGRGETQY

v_call: TRBV24-1
cdr3_aa: ATSDFRAEGDEQF

v_call: TRBV30
cdr3_aa: AWSLVGQGGTEAF

v_call: TRBV20-1
cdr3_aa: SARDRRLASTRIYNEQF

v_call: TRBV29-1
cdr3_aa: SVAEGSGYEQY

v_call: TRBV20-1
cdr3_aa: SASRAGTGTGEQY

v_call: TRBV6-5
cdr3_aa: ASSYHITPGTGKEAF

v_call: TRBV6-1
cdr3_aa: ASRQGKGMPQH

v_call: TRBV27
cdr3_aa: ASRPQELSTEAF

v_call: TRBV28
cdr3_aa: ASSLRIAVDTQY

v_call: TRBV6-5
cdr3_aa: ASSYWAGPEF

v_call: TRBV6-2/TRBV6-3
cdr3_aa: ASRATTGYGYT

v_call: TRBV7-3
cdr3_aa: ASSLNGPLDGYT

v_call: TRBV10-1
cdr3_aa: ASSERGLAELF

v_call: TRBV7-3
cdr3_aa: ASSELKNTEAF

v_call: TRBV9
cdr3_aa: ASSVDGRLDETQY

v_call: TRBV29-1
cdr3_aa: SVRGGDGYT

v_call: TRBV20-1
cdr3_aa: SARARGMNTEAF

v_call: TRBV5-1
cdr3_aa: ASSTGGAGTGELF

v_call: TRBV27
cdr3_aa: ASSLRPGLRLGDTQY

v_call: TRBV11-1
cdr3_aa: ASSPGTSDYNEQF

v_call: TRBV4-3
cdr3_aa: ASSPGLDVHEQF

v_call: TRBV27
cdr3_aa: ASSIEGVAGELF

v_call: TRBV3-1
cdr3_aa: ASSQSLGGGRETQY

v_call: TRBV28
cdr3_aa: ASSLYPTGGFHEQY

v_call: TRBV5-1
cdr3_aa: ASSLVELGTQY

v_call: TRBV11-2
cdr3_aa: ASTVTEYTEAF

v_call: TRBV7-2
cdr3_aa: ASSLELGPAGGYT

v_call: TRBV30
cdr3_aa: ACESTDTQY

v_call: TRBV18
cdr3_aa: ASSPVTGMTEAF

v_call: TRBV10-3
cdr3_aa: AISGSGSTDTQY

v_call: TRBV6-2/TRBV6-3
cdr3_aa: ASSYSRNGYT

v_call: TRBV11-1
cdr3_aa: ASSAGQAYGYT

v_call: TRBV2
cdr3_aa: ASGQDRRETQY

v_call: TRBV19
cdr3_aa: ASNEAGYSYEQY

v_call: TRBV29-1
cdr3_aa: SVAGQLNQPQH

v_call: TRBV10-1
cdr3_aa: ASTSSPPTGELF

v_call: TRBV29-1
cdr3_aa: SVDGAGLAGPNTDTQY